This T cell receptor beta chain was profiled in a study of Ad26.COV2.S vaccination and SARS-CoV-2 variants. This clone was seen a few times. This sample's treatment: roughly 18 received Ad26.COV2.S at low or high dose, single or two shots; 5 received placebo; per-sample allocation not given. Specimens were obtained on day 63 following the first vaccine or placebo injection. This CDR3 spans 15 amino acids. Germline CDR1 is MGHRA and CDR2 is YSYEKL. Trimming pared 4 bases from V and 0 bases from J, leaving 11 bases between. Sequencing was performed with immunoSEQ multiplex PCR; in TCRdb, only in-frame clones are kept and a portion is missing. The table lists about 400,000 clones, under 90% of them singletons.

Sequencing was performed on peripheral blood, taken in a trial of Ad26.COV2.S vaccine versus placebo. This chain links TRBV4-1 with TRBJ2-3, with no clear D. This TCR was sampled from a person between 18 and 60 years old who received the Ad26.COV2.S COVID-19 vaccine or a placebo. Here the CDR3 DNA reads TGCGCCAGCAGCCCCCGGGTGGCTAGCACAGATACGCAGTATTTT. This sequence encodes CASSPRVASTDTQYF.